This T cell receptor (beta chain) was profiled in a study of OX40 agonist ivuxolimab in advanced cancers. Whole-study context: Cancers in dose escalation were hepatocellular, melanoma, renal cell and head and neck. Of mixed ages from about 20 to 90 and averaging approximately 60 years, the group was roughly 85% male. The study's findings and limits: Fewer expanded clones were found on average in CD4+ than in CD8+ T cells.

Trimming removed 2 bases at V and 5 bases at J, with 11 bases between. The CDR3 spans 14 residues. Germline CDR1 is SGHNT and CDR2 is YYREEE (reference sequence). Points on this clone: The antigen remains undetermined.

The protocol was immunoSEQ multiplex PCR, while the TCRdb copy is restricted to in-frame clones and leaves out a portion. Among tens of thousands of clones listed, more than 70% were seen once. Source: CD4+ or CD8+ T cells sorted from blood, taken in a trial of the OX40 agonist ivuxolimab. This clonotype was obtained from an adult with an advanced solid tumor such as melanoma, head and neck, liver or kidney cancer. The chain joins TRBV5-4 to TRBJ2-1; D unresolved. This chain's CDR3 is CASSFFGGNNEQFF. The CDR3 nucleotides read TGTGCCAGCAGCTTTTTCGGCGGCAACAATGAGCAGTTCTTC. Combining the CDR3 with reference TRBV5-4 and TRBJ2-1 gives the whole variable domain ETGVTQSPTHLIKTRGQQVTLRCSSQSGHNTVSWYQQALGQGPQFIFQYYREEENGRGNFPPRFSGLQFPNYSSELNVNALELDDSALYLCASSFFGGNNEQFFGPGTRLTVL.